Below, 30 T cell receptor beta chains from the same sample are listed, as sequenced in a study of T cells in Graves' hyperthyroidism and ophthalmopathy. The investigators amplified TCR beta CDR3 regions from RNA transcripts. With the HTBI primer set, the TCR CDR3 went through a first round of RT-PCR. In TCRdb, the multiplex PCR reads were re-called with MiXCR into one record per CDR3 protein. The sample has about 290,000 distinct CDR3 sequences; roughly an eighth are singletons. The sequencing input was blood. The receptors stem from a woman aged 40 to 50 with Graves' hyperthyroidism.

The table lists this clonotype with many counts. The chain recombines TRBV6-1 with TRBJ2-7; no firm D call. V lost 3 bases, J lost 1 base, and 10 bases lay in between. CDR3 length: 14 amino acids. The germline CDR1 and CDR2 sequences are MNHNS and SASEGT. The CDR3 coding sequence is TGTGCCAGCAGTGACCTTAGTGGGTCCTACGAGCAGTACTTC. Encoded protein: CASSDLSGSYEQYF.

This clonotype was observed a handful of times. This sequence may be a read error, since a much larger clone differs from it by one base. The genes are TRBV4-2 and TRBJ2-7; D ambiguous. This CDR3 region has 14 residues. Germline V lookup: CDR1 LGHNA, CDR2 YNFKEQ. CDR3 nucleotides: TGTACCAGCAGCCCGATCGGATCCCCCTACGAGCAGTACTTC. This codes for CTSSPIGSPYEQYF.

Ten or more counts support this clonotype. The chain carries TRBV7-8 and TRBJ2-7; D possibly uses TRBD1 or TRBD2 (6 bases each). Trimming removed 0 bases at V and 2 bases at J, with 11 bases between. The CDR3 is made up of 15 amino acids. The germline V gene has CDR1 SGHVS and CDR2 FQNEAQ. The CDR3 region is CASSLARDTTYEQYF. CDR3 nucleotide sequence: TGTGCCAGCAGCTTAGCGCGGGACACAACCTACGAGCAGTACTTC.

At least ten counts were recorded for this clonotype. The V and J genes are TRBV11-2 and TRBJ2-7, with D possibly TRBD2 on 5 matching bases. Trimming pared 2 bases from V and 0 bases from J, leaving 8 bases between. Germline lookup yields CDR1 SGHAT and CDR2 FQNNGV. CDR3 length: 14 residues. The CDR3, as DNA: TGTGCCAGCAGCTTACAGCGGCACTCCTACGAGCAGTACTTC. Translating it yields CASSLQRHSYEQYF.

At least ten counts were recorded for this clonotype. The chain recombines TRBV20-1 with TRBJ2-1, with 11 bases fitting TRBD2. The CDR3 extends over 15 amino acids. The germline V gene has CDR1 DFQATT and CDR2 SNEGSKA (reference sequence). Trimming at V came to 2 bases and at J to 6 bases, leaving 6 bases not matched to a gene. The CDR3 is CSARNSGRALNEQFF. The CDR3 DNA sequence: TGCAGTGCTAGAAATAGCGGGAGGGCCCTCAATGAGCAGTTCTTC.

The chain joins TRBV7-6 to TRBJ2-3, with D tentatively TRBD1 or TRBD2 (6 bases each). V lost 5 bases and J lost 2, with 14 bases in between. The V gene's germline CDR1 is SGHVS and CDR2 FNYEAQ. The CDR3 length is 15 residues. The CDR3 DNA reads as TGTGCCAGCAGCCCAATAGGGGGGCACACAGATACGCAGTATTTT. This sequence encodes CASSPIGGHTDTQYF.

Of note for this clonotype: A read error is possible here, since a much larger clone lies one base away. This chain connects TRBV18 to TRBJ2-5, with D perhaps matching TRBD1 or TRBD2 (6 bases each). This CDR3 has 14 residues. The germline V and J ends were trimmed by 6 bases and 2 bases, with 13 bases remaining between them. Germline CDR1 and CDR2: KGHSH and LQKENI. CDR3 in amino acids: CASSPGDFQETQYF. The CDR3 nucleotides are TGTGCCAGCTCCCCAGGGGACTTTCAAGAGACCCAGTACTTC.

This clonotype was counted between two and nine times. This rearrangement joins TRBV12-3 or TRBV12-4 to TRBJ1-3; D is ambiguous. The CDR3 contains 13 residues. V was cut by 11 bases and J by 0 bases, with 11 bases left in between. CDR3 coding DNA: TGTGCCTTAAAGAAAGACTCTGGAAACACCATATATTTT. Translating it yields CALKKDSGNTIYF.

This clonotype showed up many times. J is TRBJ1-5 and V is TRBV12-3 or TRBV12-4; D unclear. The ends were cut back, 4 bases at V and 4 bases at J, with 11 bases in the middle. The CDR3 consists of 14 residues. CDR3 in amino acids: CASSYPGYNQPQHF. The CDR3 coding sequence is TGTGCCAGCAGTTATCCGGGCTATAATCAGCCCCAGCATTTT.

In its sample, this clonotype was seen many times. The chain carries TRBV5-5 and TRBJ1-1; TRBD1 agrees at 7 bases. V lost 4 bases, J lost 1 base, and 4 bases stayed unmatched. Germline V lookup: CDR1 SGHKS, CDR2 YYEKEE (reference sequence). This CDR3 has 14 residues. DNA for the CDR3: TGTGCCAGCAGCAAGGGGGCTTCGAACACTGAAGCTTTCTTT. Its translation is CASSKGASNTEAFF.

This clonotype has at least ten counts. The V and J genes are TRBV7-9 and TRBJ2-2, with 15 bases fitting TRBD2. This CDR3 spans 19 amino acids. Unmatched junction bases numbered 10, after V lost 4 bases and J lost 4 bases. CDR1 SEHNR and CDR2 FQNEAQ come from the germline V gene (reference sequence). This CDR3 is CASSSAGTSGRRGTGELFF. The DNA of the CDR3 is TGTGCCAGCAGCTCCGCCGGGACTAGCGGGAGGAGGGGCACCGGGGAGCTGTTTTTT.

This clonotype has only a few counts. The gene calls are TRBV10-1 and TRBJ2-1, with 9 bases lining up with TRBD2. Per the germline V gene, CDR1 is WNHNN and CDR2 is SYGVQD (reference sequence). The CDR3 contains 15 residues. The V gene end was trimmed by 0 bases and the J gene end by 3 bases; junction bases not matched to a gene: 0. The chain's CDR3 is CASSESTSGYNEQFF. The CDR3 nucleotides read TGCGCCAGCAGTGAGTCGACTAGCGGCTACAATGAGCAGTTCTTC.

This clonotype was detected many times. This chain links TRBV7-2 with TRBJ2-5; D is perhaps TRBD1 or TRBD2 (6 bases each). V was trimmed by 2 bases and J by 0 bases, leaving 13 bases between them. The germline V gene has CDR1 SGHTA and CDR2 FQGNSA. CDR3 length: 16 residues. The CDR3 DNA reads TGTGCCAGCAGCTTAATCGGGGGCGGAAACCAAGAGACCCAGTACTTC. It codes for CASSLIGGGNQETQYF. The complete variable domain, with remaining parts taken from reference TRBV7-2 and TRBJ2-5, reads GAGVSQSPSNKVTEKGKDVELRCDPISGHTALYWYRQSLGQGLEFLIYFQGNSAPDKSGLPSDRFSAERTGGSVSTLTIQRTQQEDSAVYLCASSLIGGGNQETQYFGPGTRLLVL.

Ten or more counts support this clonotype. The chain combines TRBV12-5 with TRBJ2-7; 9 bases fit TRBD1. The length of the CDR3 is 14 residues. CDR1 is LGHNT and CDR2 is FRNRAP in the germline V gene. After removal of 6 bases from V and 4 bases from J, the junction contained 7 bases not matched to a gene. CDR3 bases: TGTGCTAGTGGAACCGGGACAGGGCCATACGAGCAGTACTTC. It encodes CASGTGTGPYEQYF.

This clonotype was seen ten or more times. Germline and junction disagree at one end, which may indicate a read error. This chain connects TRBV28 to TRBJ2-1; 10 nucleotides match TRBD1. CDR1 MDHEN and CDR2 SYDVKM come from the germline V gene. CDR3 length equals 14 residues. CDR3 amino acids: CASRSGTGVAEQSF. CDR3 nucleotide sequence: TGTGCCAGCAGATCCGGGACAGGGGTGGCTGAGCAGTCCTTC. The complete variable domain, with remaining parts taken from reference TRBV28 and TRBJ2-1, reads DVKVTQSSRYLVKRTGEKVFLECVQDMDHENMFWYRQDPGLGLRLIYFSYDVKMKEKGDIPEGYSVSREKKERFSLILESASTNQTSMYLCASRSGTGVAEQSFGPGTRLTVL.

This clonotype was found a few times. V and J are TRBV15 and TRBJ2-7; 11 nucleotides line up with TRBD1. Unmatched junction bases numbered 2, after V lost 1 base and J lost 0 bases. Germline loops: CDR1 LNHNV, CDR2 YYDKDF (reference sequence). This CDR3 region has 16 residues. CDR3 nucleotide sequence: TGTGCCACCAGCAGAGGGGGACAGGGGGGCTCCTACGAGCAGTACTTC. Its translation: CATSRGGQGGSYEQYF.

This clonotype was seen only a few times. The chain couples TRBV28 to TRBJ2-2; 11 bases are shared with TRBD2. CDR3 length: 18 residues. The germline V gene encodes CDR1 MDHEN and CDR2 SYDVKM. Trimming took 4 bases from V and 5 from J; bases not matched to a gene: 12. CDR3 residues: CASSSPSNSGGGTGELFF. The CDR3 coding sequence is TGTGCCAGCAGTTCCCCCTCCAATAGCGGGGGGGGGACCGGGGAGCTGTTTTTT. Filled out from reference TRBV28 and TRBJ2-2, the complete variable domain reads DVKVTQSSRYLVKRTGEKVFLECVQDMDHENMFWYRQDPGLGLRLIYFSYDVKMKEKGDIPEGYSVSREKKERFSLILESASTNQTSMYLCASSSPSNSGGGTGELFFGEGSRLTVL.

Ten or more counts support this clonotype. The CDR3 here is CASVDRGFEKLFF. The CDR3 nucleotides are TGTGCCAGCGTGGACAGGGGTTTTGAAAAACTGTTTTTT. This chain links TRBV2 with TRBJ1-4, with 9 positions matching TRBD1. This CDR3 comprises 13 residues. Germline CDR1 is SNHLY and CDR2 is FYNNEI. With 8 bases clipped from V and 7 bases from J, the junction kept 5 bases outside the gene matches.

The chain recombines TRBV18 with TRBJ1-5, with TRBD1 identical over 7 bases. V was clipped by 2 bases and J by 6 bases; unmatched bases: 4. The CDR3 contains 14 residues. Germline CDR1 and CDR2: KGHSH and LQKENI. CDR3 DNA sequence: TGTGCCAGCTCACCAGGGACAGCCAGTCAGCCCCAGCATTTT. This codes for CASSPGTASQPQHF.

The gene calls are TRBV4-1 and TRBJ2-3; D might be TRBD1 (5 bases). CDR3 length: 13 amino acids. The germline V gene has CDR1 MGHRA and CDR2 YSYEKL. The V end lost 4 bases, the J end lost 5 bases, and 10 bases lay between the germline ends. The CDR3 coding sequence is TGCGCCAGCAGCCTACAGGAACTAGATACGCAGTATTTT. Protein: CASSLQELDTQYF.

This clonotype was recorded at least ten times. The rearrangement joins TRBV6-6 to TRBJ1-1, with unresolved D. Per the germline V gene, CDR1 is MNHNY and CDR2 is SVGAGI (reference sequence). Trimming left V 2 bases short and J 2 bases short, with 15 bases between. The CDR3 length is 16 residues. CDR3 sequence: CASSYPSPGVNTEAFF. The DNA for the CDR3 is TGTGCCAGCAGTTACCCCAGCCCGGGAGTCAACACTGAAGCTTTCTTT.

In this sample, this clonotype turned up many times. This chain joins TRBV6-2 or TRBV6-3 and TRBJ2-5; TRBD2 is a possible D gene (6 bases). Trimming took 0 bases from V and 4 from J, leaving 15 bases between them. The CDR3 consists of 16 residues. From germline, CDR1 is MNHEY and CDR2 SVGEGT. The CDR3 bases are TGTGCCAGCAGTTACTCCGACCTCGGGGGAGGAGAGACCCAGTACTTC. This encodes CASSYSDLGGGETQYF.

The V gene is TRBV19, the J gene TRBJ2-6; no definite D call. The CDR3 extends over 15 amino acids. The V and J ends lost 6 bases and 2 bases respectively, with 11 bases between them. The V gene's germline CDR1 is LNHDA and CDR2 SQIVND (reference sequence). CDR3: CASRQQEAGANVLTF. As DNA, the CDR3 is TGTGCCAGTAGACAACAAGAGGCTGGGGCCAACGTCCTGACTTTC.

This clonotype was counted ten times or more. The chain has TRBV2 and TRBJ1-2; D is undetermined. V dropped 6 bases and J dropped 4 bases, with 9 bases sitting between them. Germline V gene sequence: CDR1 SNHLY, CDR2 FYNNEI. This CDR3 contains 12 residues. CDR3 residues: CASRSESYGYTF. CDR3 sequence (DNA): TGTGCCAGCAGATCAGAGTCCTATGGCTACACCTTC.

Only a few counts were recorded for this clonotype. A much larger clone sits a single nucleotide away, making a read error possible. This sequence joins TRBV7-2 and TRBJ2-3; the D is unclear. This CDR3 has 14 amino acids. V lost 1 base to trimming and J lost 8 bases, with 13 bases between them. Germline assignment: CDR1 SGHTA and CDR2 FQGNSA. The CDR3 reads CASSLGLAPGTQYF. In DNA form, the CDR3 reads TGTGCCAGCAGCTTAGGTTTGGCCCCGGGTACGCAGTATTTT.

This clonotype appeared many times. CDR3 sequence (DNA): TGTGCCAGTAGTATAGCCCCCGCAAGGATGAACACTGAAGCTTTCTTT. It codes for CASSIAPARMNTEAFF. The rearrangement uses TRBV19 and TRBJ1-1; D is uncertain. CDR1 LNHDA and CDR2 SQIVND come from the germline V gene (reference sequence). V lost 1 base and J 0 bases, leaving 12 bases between the germline ends. The CDR3 extends over 16 amino acids.

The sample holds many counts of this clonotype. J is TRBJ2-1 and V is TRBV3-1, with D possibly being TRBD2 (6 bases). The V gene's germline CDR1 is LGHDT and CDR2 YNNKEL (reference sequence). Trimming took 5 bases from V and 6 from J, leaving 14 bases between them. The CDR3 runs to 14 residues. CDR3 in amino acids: CASSASLATNEQFF. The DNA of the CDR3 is TGTGCCAGCAGCGCATCACTAGCTACCAATGAGCAGTTCTTC.

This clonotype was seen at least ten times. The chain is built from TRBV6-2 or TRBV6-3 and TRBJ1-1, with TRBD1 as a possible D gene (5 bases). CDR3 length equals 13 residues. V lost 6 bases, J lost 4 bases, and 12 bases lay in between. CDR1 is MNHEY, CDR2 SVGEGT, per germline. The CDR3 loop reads CASSFPGFTEAFF. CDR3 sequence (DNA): TGTGCCAGCAGCTTTCCAGGGTTCACTGAAGCTTTCTTT.

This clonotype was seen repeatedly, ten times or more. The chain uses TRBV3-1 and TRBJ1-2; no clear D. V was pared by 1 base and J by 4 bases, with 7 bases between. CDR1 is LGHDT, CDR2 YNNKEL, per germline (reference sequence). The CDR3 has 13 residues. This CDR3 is CASSQVPGYGYTF. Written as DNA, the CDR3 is TGTGCCAGCAGCCAAGTTCCGGGCTATGGCTACACCTTC. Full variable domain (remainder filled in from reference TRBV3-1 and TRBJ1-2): DTAVSQTPKYLVTQMGNDKSIKCEQNLGHDTMYWYKQDSKKFLKIMFSYNNKELIINETVPNRFSPKSPDKAHLNLHINSLELGDSAVYFCASSQVPGYGYTFGSGTRLTVV.

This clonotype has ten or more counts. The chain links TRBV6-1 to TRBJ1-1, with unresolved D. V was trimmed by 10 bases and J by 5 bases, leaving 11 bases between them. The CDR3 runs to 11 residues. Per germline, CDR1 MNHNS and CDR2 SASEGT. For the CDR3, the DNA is TGTGCCACCCGTCGGGCGACTGAAGCTTTCTTT. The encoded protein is CATRRATEAFF.